Below are 7 T cell receptor beta chains sequenced from a single sample in a study of blood T cell repertoires in COVID-19. Sequencing used immunoSEQ multiplex PCR; TCRdb keeps in-frame clones, though not all of them. This table has fewer than 350,000 clones, 81% appearing once. Sequences were obtained from peripheral blood. These receptors came from an older woman with active or convalescent COVID-19.

This chain joins TRBV9 and TRBJ2-1; 7 nucleotides agree with TRBD2. This CDR3 contains 16 residues. CDR1 is SGDLS and CDR2 is YYNGEE in the germline V gene. The J segment lost 2 bases and the V segment lost 3 bases, leaving 8 bases of the junction unmatched. CDR3 sequence (DNA): TGTGCCAGCAGCGGAGATAGACGGGGGGCCTACAATGAGCAGTTCTTC. Protein: CASSGDRRGAYNEQFF.

This clone came up once. The CDR3 is CASMRTGVETQYF. Written as DNA, the CDR3 is TGTGCCAGCATGCGGACAGGGGTGGAGACCCAGTACTTC. The chain recombines TRBV28 with TRBJ2-5; 9 positions match TRBD1. The CDR3 is 13 residues long. Germline CDR1 reads MDHEN; CDR2 reads SYDVKM. Trimming at V came to 7 bases and at J to 5 bases, leaving 5 bases not matched to a gene.

The rearrangement joins TRBV12-3 or TRBV12-4 to TRBJ1-1; D perhaps matches TRBD1 (5 bases). CDR3 length: 13 amino acids. With 6 bases removed from V and 1 base from J, the gap between germline ends came to 9 bases. In DNA, the CDR3 is TGTGCCAGCAGAGAACAGGCGAACACTGAAGCTTTCTTT. It yields the protein CASREQANTEAFF.

The chain carries TRBV5-1 and TRBJ2-3, with a weak D call TRBD2 (6 bases). V lost 5 bases to trimming and J lost 3 bases, with 16 bases between them. The CDR3 runs to 15 residues. Germline V gene data show CDR1 as SGHRS and CDR2 as YFSETQ. The CDR3 sequence is CASSGWGDPTDTQYF. DNA for the CDR3: TGCGCCAGCAGTGGCTGGGGGGACCCAACAGATACGCAGTATTTT.

CDR3 in amino acids: CASSMGGLTDTQYF. The CDR3 coding sequence is TGTGCCAGCAGCATGGGGGGGCTCACAGATACGCAGTATTTT. V and J are TRBV5-4 and TRBJ2-3; a weak D match, TRBD2 (7 bases). Germline assignment: CDR1 SGHNT and CDR2 YYREEE (reference sequence). CDR3 length: 14 residues. Trimming pared 4 bases from V and 2 bases from J, leaving 11 bases between. Full variable domain (missing parts from reference TRBV5-4 and TRBJ2-3): ETGVTQSPTHLIKTRGQQVTLRCSSQSGHNTVSWYQQALGQGPQFIFQYYREEENGRGNFPPRFSGLQFPNYSSELNVNALELDDSALYLCASSMGGLTDTQYFGPGTRLTVL.

The chain joins TRBV6-6 to TRBJ1-2; D gene unclear. The CDR3 sequence is 17 residues long. CDR1 is MNHNY and CDR2 is SVGAGI in the germline V gene (reference sequence). The V end lost 5 bases, the J end lost 2 bases, and 21 bases lay between the germline ends. The CDR3 sequence: CASSPAGLHNFNYGYTF. In DNA, the CDR3 is TGTGCCAGCAGTCCTGCAGGTCTTCACAACTTCAACTATGGCTACACCTTC.

This chain connects TRBV4-1 to TRBJ1-6, with 7 positions matching TRBD1. There are 14 residues in the CDR3. V gave up 0 bases and J gave up 13 bases; unmatched junction bases: 6. Germline CDR1 and CDR2: MGHRA and YSYEKL. The CDR3 loop is CASSQEGSRGPLHF. CDR3 nucleotides: TGCGCCAGCAGCCAAGAGGGCTCCAGGGGGCCCCTCCACTTT.